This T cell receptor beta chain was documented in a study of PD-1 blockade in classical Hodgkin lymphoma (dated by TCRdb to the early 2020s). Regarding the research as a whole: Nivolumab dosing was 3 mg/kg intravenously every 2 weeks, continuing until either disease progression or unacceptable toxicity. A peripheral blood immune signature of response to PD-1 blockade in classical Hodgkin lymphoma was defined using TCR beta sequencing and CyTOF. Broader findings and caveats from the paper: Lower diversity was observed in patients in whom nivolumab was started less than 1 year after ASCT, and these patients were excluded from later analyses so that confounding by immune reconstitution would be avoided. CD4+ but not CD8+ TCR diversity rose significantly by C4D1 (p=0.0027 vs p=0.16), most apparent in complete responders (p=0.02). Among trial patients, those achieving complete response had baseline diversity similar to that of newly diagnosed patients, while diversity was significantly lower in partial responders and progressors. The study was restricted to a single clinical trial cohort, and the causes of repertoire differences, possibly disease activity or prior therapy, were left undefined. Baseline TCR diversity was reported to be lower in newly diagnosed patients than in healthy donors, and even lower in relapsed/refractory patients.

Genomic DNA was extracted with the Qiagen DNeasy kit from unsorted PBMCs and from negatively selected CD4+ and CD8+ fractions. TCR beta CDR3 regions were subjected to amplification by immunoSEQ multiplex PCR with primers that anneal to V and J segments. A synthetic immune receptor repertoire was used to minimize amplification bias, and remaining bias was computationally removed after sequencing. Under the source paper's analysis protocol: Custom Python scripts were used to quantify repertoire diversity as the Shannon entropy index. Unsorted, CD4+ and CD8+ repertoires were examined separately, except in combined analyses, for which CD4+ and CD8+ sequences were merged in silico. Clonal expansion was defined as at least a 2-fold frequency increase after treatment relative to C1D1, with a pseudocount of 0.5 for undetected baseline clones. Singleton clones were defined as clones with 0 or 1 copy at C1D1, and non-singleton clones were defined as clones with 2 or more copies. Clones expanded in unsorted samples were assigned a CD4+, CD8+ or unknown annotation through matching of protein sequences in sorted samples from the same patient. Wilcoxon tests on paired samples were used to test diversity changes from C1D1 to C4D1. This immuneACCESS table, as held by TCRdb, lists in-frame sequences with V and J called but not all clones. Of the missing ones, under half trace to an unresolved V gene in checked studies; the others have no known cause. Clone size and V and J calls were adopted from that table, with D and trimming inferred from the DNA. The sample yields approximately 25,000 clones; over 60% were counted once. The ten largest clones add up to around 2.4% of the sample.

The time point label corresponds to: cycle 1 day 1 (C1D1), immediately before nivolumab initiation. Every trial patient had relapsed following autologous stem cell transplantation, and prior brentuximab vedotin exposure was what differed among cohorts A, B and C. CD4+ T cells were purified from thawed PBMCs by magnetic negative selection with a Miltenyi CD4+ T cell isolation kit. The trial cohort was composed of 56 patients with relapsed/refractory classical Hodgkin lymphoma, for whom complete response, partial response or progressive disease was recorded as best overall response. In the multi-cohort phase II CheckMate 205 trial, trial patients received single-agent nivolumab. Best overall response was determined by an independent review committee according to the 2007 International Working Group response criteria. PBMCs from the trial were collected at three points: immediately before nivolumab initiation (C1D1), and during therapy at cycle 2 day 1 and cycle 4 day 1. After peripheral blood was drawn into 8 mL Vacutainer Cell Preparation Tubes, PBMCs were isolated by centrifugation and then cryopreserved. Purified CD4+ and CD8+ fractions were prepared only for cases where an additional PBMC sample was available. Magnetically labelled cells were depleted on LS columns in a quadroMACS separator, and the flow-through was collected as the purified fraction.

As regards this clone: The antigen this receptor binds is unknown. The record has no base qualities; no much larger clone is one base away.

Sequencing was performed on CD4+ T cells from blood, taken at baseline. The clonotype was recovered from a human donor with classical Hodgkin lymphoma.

The nucleotide sequence reads TGTGCCAGCAGTTACTCGGGAGGGTTCGATGGCTACACCTTC. Its protein reads: CASSYSGGFDGYTF. Rearrangement joined TRBV6-6 to TRBJ1-2; the D gene is unclear. V is pared back by 0 bases and J by 6 bases, with 11 bases lying between the germline termini. CDR1 is given as MNHNY and CDR2 as SVGAGI, both from the germline V gene (reference sequence). Measured from the cysteine to the phenylalanine, the CDR3 is 14 residues long. The retained sequence is limited to the CDR3, 42 bases, with the frame set at the first base.